The text below deals with one T cell receptor (beta chain). Antigen unknown. Sequencing in the ViraFEST assay came after antigen-specific CD4+ T cells had been expanded with viral peptide pools, which were used to stimulate PBMC. Around day 10 of culture, CD4+ T cells were separated out. None of the vaccinated had previously contracted SARS-CoV-2, and their nucleocapsid antibodies tested negative. A density of around 2 million PBMC per well was used; these cells were cultured with approximately 9.3 IU/ml IL-2 and roughly 10 ug/ml peptides. The data originate from a study of vaccination effects on CD4 cells after COVID-19. Libraries were prepared by immunoSEQ multiplex PCR; TCRdb keeps only in-frame clonotypes and omits some of them. The data show about 45,000 clones, around three quarters seen once. Study-level points and caveats: The study found marked clonal contraction of infection- and vaccine-induced clones late after vaccination. There were few convalescent patients in the study and no early post-infection timepoints.

Trimming took 6 bases from V and 5 from J; bases not matched to a gene: 11. Germline CDR1 is SNHLY and CDR2 is FYNNEI. The CDR3 totals 16 residues. The sample consisted of CD4+ T cells from PBMCs cultured with SARS-CoV-2 spike peptides, taken before COVID-19 vaccination. The rearrangement links TRBV2 to TRBJ2-5; TRBD1 agrees at 11 bases. This TCR came from a human donor who received a COVID-19 vaccine. CDR3 in amino acids: CASSLPGQGGTETQYF. The CDR3 bases are TGTGCCAGCAGCCTCCCGGGACAGGGGGGGACCGAGACCCAGTACTTC.